This T cell receptor (beta chain) was sequenced for a study of long-term antiretroviral therapy in people with HIV (dated by TCRdb to 2022 to 2024). In terms of the full investigation: The earliest samples were collected roughly a decade before the 2015 WHO recommendation for immediate ART, at a time when ART was usually postponed until CD4 counts fell. From fewer than 35 adults with confirmed HIV infection, the cohort provided under 250 cryopreserved PBMC samples, gathered serially across a mean of approximately six years (range 1-12). Eleven of the 30 participants with HIV were female. This retrospective serial study examined whether starting ART and sustained HIV suppression were associated with changes in the composition and diversity of the TRB repertoire in peripheral blood. No cross-contamination during QIAcube processing was shown when test extractions of a monoclonal T-cell line were performed alongside about 30 polyclonal samples. Study-level results and caveats: Expanded TRB clones identified before ART initiation dominated the repertoire at all time points, although this dominance fluctuated and declined in many PLHIV after ART. A significant increase in TRB diversity was found to be associated with ART initiation, although TRB diversity was observed to remain significantly below that of transplant donor controls even after long-term ART. Inferences about post-ART repertoire changes were limited because no data were available on ART adherence, viral resistance or therapy changes. Limited PBMC availability meant only the TCR beta chain was sequenced, without alpha chain pairing. Unsorted PBMC were profiled instead of sorted CD4+ and CD8+ T cells because pre-ART samples had limited cell numbers. The samples span the years 2004 to 2017, and the ART regimens used at that time may not be as effective as current regimens. CDR3 length ranges in HIV repertoires were narrower than in controls, and network structure suggested an antigen-experienced repertoire with only a slight naive shift after ART.

Comments on this clone: What antigen it recognizes has not been identified. No base-level quality is on record; no much larger clone is a single base apart.

To be included, a participant needed at least one PBMC sample from before ART initiation plus at least two post-ART samples. Every participant with HIV received treatment in the United States of America. Before DNA extraction, cryopreserved samples of roughly 0.95-10 million PBMC were thawed and washed. At the time of the earliest PBMC sample, participants with HIV were aged between roughly 20 and 54 years. PBMC samples were contributed by each participant from 1-4 timepoints before ART initiation and 2-8 timepoints after ART initiation, with a median of 7 samples. Serial HIV viral load, CD4+ T-cell count, ART history and demographic data were obtained for every participant. Using a Qiagen kit on a QIAcube, genomic DNA was extracted from unsorted PBMC, with samples processed in batches of 12. The immunoSEQ hsTCRB v3.0 assay was used at survey level resolution to sequence the TRB variable region. The targeted TRB sequencing depth was about 40,000-50,000 T-cell genomes per sample. Pooled TRB libraries were sequenced on an Illumina MiSeq with a v3 150-cycle kit. Concerning the study's data processing: Repertoire analysis was run in R within a reproducible Nextflow workflow that covered QC, data transformation and analysis. LymphoSeq2, an R package for exploring AIRR-Seq data, was used to implement the custom analyses. After excluding a few samples that yielded fewer than 5000 total TRB sequences, fewer than 200 HIV repertoires remained for analysis. Among the approximately 200 retained HIV repertoires, some 59 were collected before ART initiation and more than 120 after ART initiation. Each repertoire was downsampled to 5000 TRB nucleotide sequences, and summary statistics were averaged across 100 downsampling iterations. TRB sequences were retained for analysis only if CDR3 regions of at least seven amino acids were present. A Shannon entropy-derived clonality score and the Gini coefficient were used to measure diversity. Repertoire networks linked the top 5000 CDR3 amino acid sequences whenever two sequences differed by an edit distance of one. Antigen specificity groups and MHC restriction were predicted for TRB CDR3 amino acid sequences with GLIPH2. Known CMV, EBV, HIV or tissue antigen associations were flagged by matching CDR3 amino acid sequences against VDJdb and McPAS-TCR. Pre-ART, post-ART and control groups were compared with Wilcoxon signed-rank tests and Holm-Bonferroni correction. Sourced from immuneACCESS, this table was stored by TCRdb with only in-frame sequences that have V and J called. A share of the clones is absent; for the studies checked, an unresolved V gene accounts for under half, and the remainder has no known explanation. V and J calls and clone size are as listed in that table; D and trimming were resolved from the DNA. Across this sample there are fewer than 2,000 clones, with almost 90% seen only once. About 3.8% of the sample is taken by the ten largest.

The CDR3 spans 15 residues, from the cysteine through the phenylalanine. CDR3 DNA only is kept here, 45 bases in frame from base 1. CDR1 and CDR2, looked up from the germline V gene (reference sequence), are LNHNV and YYDKDF. V and J lose 4 bases and 6 bases, and a span of 16 bases separates them. The material was unsorted PBMCs, obtained 0.7 years after starting antiretroviral therapy. The clonotype was recovered from a woman in her forties or fifties with HIV. The chain links TRBV15 with TRBJ2-4; no D gene is confidently identified. The CDR3: CATSTTGSLINIQYF. The nucleotide sequence reads TGTGCCACCAGCACCACCGGGTCACTAATAAACATTCAGTACTTC. The variable domain in full, with residues beyond the CDR3 obtained from the reference TRBV15 and TRBJ2-4 genes, is DAMVIQNPRYQVTQFGKPVTLSCSQTLNHNVMYWYQQKSSQAPKLLFHYYDKDFNNEADTPDNFQSRRPNTSFCFLDIRSPGLGDTAMYLCATSTTGSLINIQYFGAGTRLSVL.